The rows below give T cell receptor beta chains drawn from one sample of a study of CD8+ T cells in alopecia areata. The protocol was immunoSEQ multiplex PCR, while the TCRdb copy is restricted to in-frame clones and leaves out a portion. Here the sample spans thousands of clones, 64% being singletons. The sequences come from skin, collected at week 0. These receptors all stem from a human donor with alopecia areata. Each CDR3 is given with its conserved first and last residue. The order of the fields is J gene, V gene, D gene, clone size, CDR3 protein, CDR3 DNA. A D gene is named only where the DNA matches it firmly. Some rows have no size entry. The others give once, few or many, or a class for an expanded clone.

TRBJ2-3 TRBV10-3 . . CAISEYGDTQYF TGTGCCATCAGTGAGTATGGGGATACGCAGTATTTT
TRBJ2-3 TRBV18 . . CASSPGSTDTQYF TGTGCCAGCTCCCCTGGTAGCACAGATACGCAGTATTTT
TRBJ1-6 TRBV7-2 . . CASSLYSLNSPLHF TGTGCCAGCAGCTTATACAGCCTTAATTCACCCCTCCACTTT
TRBJ2-1 TRBV4-3 . . CASSQELPYNEQFF TGCGCCAGCAGCCAAGAACTCCCCTACAATGAGCAGTTCTTC
TRBJ1-1 TRBV19 . . CASSAQRNTEAFF TGTGCCAGTAGTGCTCAGCGGAACACTGAAGCTTTCTTT
TRBJ2-5 TRBV4-1 TRBD2 . CASSQGGRGAFFQETQYF TGCGCCAGCAGCCAAGGTGGGCGGGGGGCGTTCTTCCAAGAGACCCAGTACTTC
TRBJ2-7 TRBV5-1 TRBD1 . CASSLEGRGYEQYF TGCGCCAGCAGCTTGGAAGGCAGGGGGTACGAGCAGTACTTC
TRBJ2-7 TRBV5-1 . . CASSLGSSYEQYF TGTGCCAGCAGCTTGGGGAGCTCCTACGAGCAGTACTTC
TRBJ2-2 TRBV10-3 TRBD1 . CAISESHRGYPSNTGELFF TGTGCCATCAGTGAGTCTCACAGGGGGTACCCCTCGAACACCGGGGAGCTGTTTTTT
TRBJ1-2 TRBV19 TRBD1 once CASRTGEAAGYTF TGTGCCAGTAGGACAGGGGAGGCCGCTGGCTACACCTTC
TRBJ2-2 TRBV4-3 . . CASSQVLNTGELFF TGCGCCAGCAGCCAAGTTCTCAACACCGGGGAGCTGTTTTTT
TRBJ2-1 TRBV5-1 . . CASSLLLAVNEQFF TGCGCCAGCAGCTTGTTGTTAGCGGTAAATGAGCAGTTCTTC
TRBJ2-6 TRBV5-1 . . CASSLVRGATGANVLTF TGCGCCAGCAGCTTGGTCCGGGGGGCAACTGGGGCCAACGTCCTGACTTTC
TRBJ1-2 TRBV4-3 . . CASSQGSASNYGYTF TGCGCCAGCAGCCAAGGTTCTGCGTCTAACTATGGCTACACCTTC
TRBJ2-1 TRBV7-2 . . CASSPGPGDEQFF TGTGCCAGCAGCCCGGGACCGGGGGATGAGCAGTTCTTC
TRBJ1-5 TRBV7-2 TRBD1 . CASSLVGGGGGQPQHF TGTGCCAGCAGCTTAGTAGGTGGAGGGGGCGGTCAGCCCCAGCATTTT
TRBJ1-1 TRBV5-4 . . CASSLARANTEAFF TGTGCCAGCAGCTTGGCCAGGGCAAACACTGAAGCTTTCTTT
TRBJ2-7 TRBV4-1 TRBD2 once CASSGKRLAGGGTSYEQYF TGCGCCAGCAGCGGCAAAAGACTAGCGGGAGGTGGAACCTCCTACGAGCAGTACTTC
TRBJ1-2 TRBV6-6 TRBD1 . CASSSPGDRGGYTF TGTGCCAGCAGTTCACCAGGAGACAGGGGTGGCTACACCTTC
TRBJ1-5 TRBV2 TRBD1 . CASRDRGTGNQPQHF TGTGCCAGCAGGGATCGAGGGACAGGGAACCAGCCCCAGCATTTT
TRBJ1-5 TRBV6-1 . . CASTTGDSNQPQHF TGTGCCAGCACGACAGGAGATAGCAATCAGCCCCAGCATTTT
TRBJ2-3 TRBV9 . . CASSVREGDPTDTQYF TGTGCCAGCAGCGTCCGAGAGGGGGACCCCACAGATACGCAGTATTTT
TRBJ2-3 TRBV28 . . CASSLLATGEDTDTQYF TGTGCCAGCAGTTTACTGGCCACAGGGGAGGACACAGATACGCAGTATTTT
TRBJ1-1 TRBV11-2 . . CASSLGAGGIAFF TGTGCCAGCAGCCTAGGGGCGGGGGGGATAGCTTTCTTT
TRBJ1-1 TRBV10-3 TRBD1 . CAISRQGVNTEAFF TGTGCCATCAGCCGACAGGGGGTGAACACTGAAGCTTTCTTT
TRBJ1-2 TRBV7-2 . . CASSLALEGGTDGYTF TGTGCCAGCAGCTTAGCGCTCGAAGGTGGGACGGATGGCTACACCTTC
TRBJ1-2 TRBV19 TRBD1 . CASSLDRGYGYTF TGTGCCAGTAGTTTAGACAGGGGCTATGGCTACACCTTC
TRBJ2-7 TRBV20-1 . . CSARQAYEQYF TGCAGTGCTCGACAGGCCTACGAGCAGTACTTC
TRBJ2-7 TRBV5-6 TRBD2 once CASSGRTSGSREQYF TGTGCCAGCAGCGGAAGGACTAGCGGGAGCCGCGAGCAGTACTTC
TRBJ2-1 TRBV19 . . CASSHLDPQEQFF TGTGCCAGTAGCCACTTAGATCCCCAGGAGCAGTTCTTC
TRBJ1-2 TRBV7-2 TRBD1 . CASSTGQGTNYGYTF TGTGCCAGCAGCACTGGACAGGGCACTAACTATGGCTACACCTTC
TRBJ1-5 TRBV7-2 . . CASSLEGPQHF TGTGCCAGCAGCTTAGAAGGTCCCCAGCATTTT
TRBJ1-2 TRBV28 . . CASSLGLRNYGYTF TGTGCCAGCAGTTTAGGCCTCCGTAACTATGGCTACACCTTC
TRBJ1-4 TRBV28 TRBD1 . CAAGRQGWGEKLFF TGTGCCGCCGGAAGACAGGGATGGGGTGAAAAACTGTTTTTT
TRBJ2-1 TRBV7-2 TRBD2 . CASSLIPSGVYNEQFF TGTGCCAGCAGCCTTATACCTAGCGGAGTCTACAATGAGCAGTTCTTC
TRBJ2-5 TRBV7-3 TRBD2 medium-sized CASSFGGGAQETQYF TGTGCCAGCAGCTTTGGCGGGGGGGCCCAAGAGACCCAGTACTTC
TRBJ2-1 TRBV5-1 TRBD1 . CASSHRDRGFFSYNEQFF TGCGCCAGCAGCCACCGGGACAGGGGGTTTTTCTCCTACAATGAGCAGTTCTTC
TRBJ2-5 TRBV15 . . CATSARTLQSETQYF TGTGCCACCAGCGCCCGGACACTACAGTCAGAGACCCAGTACTTC
TRBJ2-3 TRBV5-1 TRBD2 . CASSIAGGSADTQYF TGCGCCAGCAGCATAGCGGGGGGGAGTGCAGATACGCAGTATTTT
TRBJ1-2 TRBV10-3 . . CAISESGVYGYTF TGTGCCATCAGTGAGTCAGGCGTCTATGGCTACACCTTT
TRBJ1-3 TRBV6-5 . . CASSYFAGPGNTIYF TGTGCCAGCAGTTACTTTGCAGGGCCTGGAAACACCATATATTTT
TRBJ2-7 TRBV20-1 . few CSAGSYEQYF TGCAGTGCTGGTAGCTACGAGCAGTACTTC
TRBJ1-4 TRBV7-2 . . CASSFTSATNEKLFF TGTGCCAGCAGCTTCACCAGTGCAACTAATGAAAAACTGTTTTTT
TRBJ2-7 TRBV5-1 TRBD1 . CASRMGQGPYEQYF TGCGCCAGCAGGATGGGACAGGGGCCCTACGAGCAGTACTTC
TRBJ2-7 TRBV5-1 . . CASSLLLASEQYF TGCGCCAGCAGCTTGTTGCTAGCATCCGAGCAGTACTTC
TRBJ2-1 TRBV10-3 . . CAISAGALGDNEQFF TGTGCCATCAGTGCTGGGGCATTGGGCGACAATGAGCAGTTCTTC
TRBJ2-5 TRBV4-1 . . CASSQGTSGLPKQETQYF TGCGCCAGCAGCCAAGGGACCTCTGGACTACCAAAGCAAGAGACCCAGTACTTC
TRBJ1-5 TRBV6-5 TRBD1 . CASSSWTGDQPQHF TGTGCCAGCAGTTCCTGGACAGGGGATCAGCCCCAGCATTTT
TRBJ2-3 TRBV7-9 . . CASSLVEGADTQYF TGTGCCAGCAGCTTAGTGGAGGGAGCAGATACGCAGTATTTT
TRBJ2-7 TRBV2 . . CASTPDRYEQYF TGTGCCAGCACCCCGGACAGATACGAGCAGTACTTC
TRBJ2-5 TRBV28 TRBD2 . CASSLWTSGSSQETQYF TGTGCCAGCAGTTTATGGACTAGCGGGAGTTCCCAAGAGACCCAGTACTTC
TRBJ1-2 TRBV6-6 TRBD1 . CASNLGQGSGYTF TGTGCCAGCAACCTGGGACAGGGAAGTGGCTACACCTTC
TRBJ1-6 TRBV7-2 . . CASSLPSLGYSPPHF TGTGCCAGCAGCCTCCCGTCGTTGGGGTATTCACCCCCCCACTTT
TRBJ1-1 TRBV2 TRBD1 . CASSDFTGGIGAFF TGTGCCAGCAGTGATTTTACAGGGGGTATTGGAGCTTTCTTT
TRBJ2-2 TRBV19 TRBD1 . CASSDRGLVGELFF TGTGCCAGTAGTGACAGGGGGCTGGTCGGGGAGCTGTTTTTT
TRBJ2-7 TRBV6-5 TRBD2 few CASSYSRLAFYEQYF TGTGCCAGCAGTTACTCGAGACTAGCGTTCTACGAGCAGTACTTC
TRBJ2-1 TRBV4-3 TRBD2 . CASSQGLADDEQFF TGCGCCAGCAGCCAAGGACTAGCTGATGATGAGCAGTTCTTC
TRBJ2-3 TRBV11-2 . . CASSPGLGTDTQYF TGTGCCAGCAGCCCGGGACTCGGCACAGATACGCAGTATTTT
TRBJ2-2 TRBV2 TRBD1 few CASSLLKPGQGRGELFF TGTGCCAGCAGCCTCCTGAAACCGGGACAGGGGAGGGGGGAGCTGTTTTTT
TRBJ2-5 TRBV30 . . CAWRGQETQYF TGTGCCTGGAGGGGACAAGAGACCCAGTACTTC